These T cell receptor beta chains were read from a single sample in a study of control samples from healthy donors and cancer patients. TCRdb's table, derived via immunoSEQ multiplex PCR, lists solely in-frame clones and lacks some. The top ten clones hold around 13% of a sample with approximately 140,000 clones, approximately 94% of them seen once. Specimen: blood. The receptors were sampled from a man aged 35-49 years in good health. The CDR3 runs from the conserved cysteine through the conserved F or W. The D gene is left open where the match is weak. Not all rows give a size; the values are once, few, many and, for expanded clones, a class.

clone_size: .
d_call: .
j_call: TRBJ1-3
v_call: TRBV28
cdr3_nt: TGTGCCAGCAGTTTCCCCACAGGTCTCTCTGGAAACACCATATATTTT
cdr3_aa: CASSFPTGLSGNTIYF

clone_size: .
d_call: .
j_call: TRBJ2-7
v_call: TRBV5-4
cdr3_nt: TGTGCCAGCAGCTCCAGCGGGTCCTACGAGCAGTACTTC
cdr3_aa: CASSSSGSYEQYF

clone_size: .
d_call: .
j_call: TRBJ2-4
v_call: TRBV9
cdr3_nt: TGTGCCAGCAGCGTACCTGCGCAAGGGATTCAGTACTTC
cdr3_aa: CASSVPAQGIQYF

clone_size: once
d_call: TRBD2
j_call: TRBJ2-1
v_call: TRBV19
cdr3_nt: TGTGCCAGTAGTAACCCCCGGCCAGCGGGAGGTAGGTGGGAGCAGTTCTTC
cdr3_aa: CASSNPRPAGGRWEQFF

clone_size: once
d_call: .
j_call: TRBJ1-1
v_call: TRBV5-1
cdr3_nt: TGCGCCAGCAGCGGATCGACAGCCATGAACACTGAAGCTTTCTTT
cdr3_aa: CASSGSTAMNTEAFF

clone_size: .
d_call: .
j_call: TRBJ2-2
v_call: TRBV6-5
cdr3_nt: TGTGCCAGCAGAACCGGGACGGGGAACACCGGGGAGCTGTTTTTT
cdr3_aa: CASRTGTGNTGELFF

clone_size: .
d_call: .
j_call: TRBJ1-4
v_call: TRBV19
cdr3_nt: TGTGCCAGTAGTATAACGCGGGGCCCTAATGAAAAACTGTTTTTT
cdr3_aa: CASSITRGPNEKLFF

clone_size: .
d_call: .
j_call: TRBJ2-7
v_call: TRBV28
cdr3_nt: TGTGCCAGCAGTTTGGGGGACCCAGGTTTGCAGCAGTACTTC
cdr3_aa: CASSLGDPGLQQYF

clone_size: .
d_call: .
j_call: TRBJ2-4
v_call: TRBV21-1
cdr3_nt: TGTGCCAGCAGCACCTACAGGGCGGTTTCCAAAAACATTCAGTACTTC
cdr3_aa: CASSTYRAVSKNIQYF

clone_size: .
d_call: .
j_call: TRBJ2-3
v_call: TRBV5-1
cdr3_nt: TGCGCCAGCAGCTTGTTACAGAGCACAGATACGCAGTATTTT
cdr3_aa: CASSLLQSTDTQYF

clone_size: .
d_call: TRBD2
j_call: TRBJ2-7
v_call: TRBV10-3
cdr3_nt: TGTGCCATCGCAGGGACTAGCGGGAGTAACGAGCAGTACTTC
cdr3_aa: CAIAGTSGSNEQYF

clone_size: .
d_call: TRBD1
j_call: TRBJ2-7
v_call: TRBV25-1
cdr3_nt: TGTGCCAGCAGTGACGCGACCGGGACAGGAGTCTACGAGCAGTACTTC
cdr3_aa: CASSDATGTGVYEQYF

clone_size: .
d_call: .
j_call: TRBJ1-6
v_call: TRBV9
cdr3_nt: TGTGCCAGCAGCCGCCAGAGGGGTGTCAAGAATTCACCCCTCCACTTT
cdr3_aa: CASSRQRGVKNSPLHF

clone_size: once
d_call: TRBD1
j_call: TRBJ1-5
v_call: TRBV18
cdr3_nt: TGTGCCAGCTCACAACCCGACAGGGTTTTGCATCAGCCCCAGCATTTT
cdr3_aa: CASSQPDRVLHQPQHF

clone_size: .
d_call: TRBD1
j_call: TRBJ2-6
v_call: TRBV9
cdr3_nt: TGTGCCAGCAGCGCCCCCCGGGACAGCAACTCTGGGGCCAACGTCCTGACTTTC
cdr3_aa: CASSAPRDSNSGANVLTF

clone_size: .
d_call: TRBD1
j_call: TRBJ2-7
v_call: TRBV4-1
cdr3_nt: TGCGCCAGCAGCTCACACCGGGACAGGGGCTACGAGCAGTACTTC
cdr3_aa: CASSSHRDRGYEQYF

clone_size: .
d_call: TRBD1
j_call: TRBJ2-7
v_call: TRBV6-6
cdr3_nt: TGTGCCAGCAGTTATGGGACAGGGACCTCCTACGAGCAGTACTTC
cdr3_aa: CASSYGTGTSYEQYF

clone_size: .
d_call: TRBD1
j_call: TRBJ2-5
v_call: TRBV29-1
cdr3_nt: TGCAGCGGAAGAGGGGGCCTGTACCAAGAGACCCAGTACTTC
cdr3_aa: CSGRGGLYQETQYF

clone_size: .
d_call: .
j_call: TRBJ1-2
v_call: TRBV28
cdr3_nt: TGTGCCAGCAGTTTGGGGGAGAACTATGGCTACACCTTC
cdr3_aa: CASSLGENYGYTF

clone_size: once
d_call: .
j_call: TRBJ1-1
v_call: TRBV5-1
cdr3_nt: TGCGCCAGCAGCTTGTGGCCACTTCGGAACACTGAAGCTTTCTTT
cdr3_aa: CASSLWPLRNTEAFF

clone_size: .
d_call: TRBD1
j_call: TRBJ2-1
v_call: TRBV30
cdr3_nt: TGTGCCTGGACCCCACCGGACAGGGTATACAATGAGCAGTTCTTC
cdr3_aa: CAWTPPDRVYNEQFF

clone_size: .
d_call: .
j_call: TRBJ2-5
v_call: TRBV5-6
cdr3_nt: TGTGCCAGCAGCCCCCCGGCTCTCCAAGAGACCCAGTACTTC
cdr3_aa: CASSPPALQETQYF

clone_size: .
d_call: .
j_call: TRBJ2-2
v_call: TRBV6-5
cdr3_nt: TGTGCCAGCAGTTACGACCGGGGTGCCGGGGAGCTGTTTTTT
cdr3_aa: CASSYDRGAGELFF

clone_size: .
d_call: TRBD1
j_call: TRBJ2-1
v_call: TRBV19
cdr3_nt: TGTGCCAGTAGTAGAGAGAGGACAGGGGGCTCCTACAATGAGCAGTTCTTC
cdr3_aa: CASSRERTGGSYNEQFF

clone_size: .
d_call: .
j_call: TRBJ2-7
v_call: TRBV30
cdr3_nt: TGTGCCTGGAGTGACAGGGCCGGGGGGGAGCAGTACTTC
cdr3_aa: CAWSDRAGGEQYF

clone_size: .
d_call: .
j_call: TRBJ1-5
v_call: TRBV29-1
cdr3_nt: TGCAGCGCCGCCTCCGACAGTCAGCCCCAGCATTTT
cdr3_aa: CSAASDSQPQHF

clone_size: .
d_call: TRBD1
j_call: TRBJ1-4
v_call: TRBV5-6
cdr3_nt: TGTGCCAGCAGCTTGGTCTCAGGGGGATTTGCAACTAATGAAAAACTGTTTTTT
cdr3_aa: CASSLVSGGFATNEKLFF

clone_size: .
d_call: TRBD1
j_call: TRBJ1-5
v_call: TRBV27
cdr3_nt: TGTGCCAGCAGTCATCGACAGGGGGATCAGCCCCAGCATTTT
cdr3_aa: CASSHRQGDQPQHF

clone_size: .
d_call: .
j_call: TRBJ2-7
v_call: TRBV10-1
cdr3_nt: TGCGCCAGCAGTGATTCCGGGGCCGAGCAGTACTTC
cdr3_aa: CASSDSGAEQYF

clone_size: .
d_call: .
j_call: TRBJ2-7
v_call: TRBV18
cdr3_nt: TGTGCCAGCTCACCGGGGTCAGGCTACGAGCAGTACTTC
cdr3_aa: CASSPGSGYEQYF

clone_size: .
d_call: TRBD1
j_call: TRBJ1-5
v_call: TRBV10-3
cdr3_nt: TGTGCCATCAGTGAGTCGGGACAGGGGAGTCAGCCCCAGCATTTT
cdr3_aa: CAISESGQGSQPQHF

clone_size: .
d_call: .
j_call: TRBJ2-5
v_call: TRBV19
cdr3_nt: TGTGCCAGTAGTCCGGCGGGTAGGGAGGTAGAGACCCAGTACTTC
cdr3_aa: CASSPAGREVETQYF

clone_size: .
d_call: TRBD2
j_call: TRBJ2-1
v_call: TRBV3-1/TRBV3-2
cdr3_nt: TGTGCCAGCAGCCTAGGGACTAGCGGGAGTATGAATGAGCAGTTCTTC
cdr3_aa: CASSLGTSGSMNEQFF

clone_size: .
d_call: .
j_call: TRBJ1-1
v_call: TRBV9
cdr3_nt: TGTGCCAGCAGCCCCAGGCATCCGGTAATGAACACTGAAGCTTTCTTT
cdr3_aa: CASSPRHPVMNTEAFF

clone_size: .
d_call: .
j_call: TRBJ2-2
v_call: TRBV14
cdr3_nt: TGTGCCAGCAGCCCGCTGCTAACTAGTACCGGGGAGCTGTTTTTT
cdr3_aa: CASSPLLTSTGELFF

clone_size: .
d_call: .
j_call: TRBJ1-2
v_call: TRBV4-1
cdr3_nt: TGCGCCAGCAGCCAAGATGGTAACTATGGCTACACCTTC
cdr3_aa: CASSQDGNYGYTF

clone_size: .
d_call: TRBD1
j_call: TRBJ1-1
v_call: TRBV6-5
cdr3_nt: TGTGCCAGCACCTTCCAGGGGGCAAGGGTCACTGAAGCTTTCTTT
cdr3_aa: CASTFQGARVTEAFF

clone_size: .
d_call: .
j_call: TRBJ1-2
v_call: TRBV9
cdr3_nt: TGTGCCAGCAGCCCGAGGGGGGGGCCCCCGGGGGACTATGGCTACACCTTC
cdr3_aa: CASSPRGGPPGDYGYTF

clone_size: .
d_call: TRBD1
j_call: TRBJ1-2
v_call: TRBV27
cdr3_nt: TGTGCCAGCAGTTTAGGGACAGCCTATGGCTACACCTTC
cdr3_aa: CASSLGTAYGYTF

clone_size: .
d_call: .
j_call: TRBJ2-1
v_call: TRBV5-1
cdr3_nt: TGCGCCAGCCGCCCCCTCCTCCGGGGGGCAGGGGGAAATGAGCAGTTCTTC
cdr3_aa: CASRPLLRGAGGNEQFF

clone_size: .
d_call: TRBD2
j_call: TRBJ2-4
v_call: TRBV28
cdr3_nt: TGTGCCAGCAGTTTCGGGGGGAAGGCCAAAAACATTCAGTACTTC
cdr3_aa: CASSFGGKAKNIQYF

clone_size: .
d_call: .
j_call: TRBJ1-2
v_call: TRBV29-1
cdr3_nt: TGCAGCGTTGGGAATGGCTACACCTTC
cdr3_aa: CSVGNGYTF

clone_size: .
d_call: TRBD1
j_call: TRBJ1-5
v_call: TRBV15
cdr3_nt: TGTGCCACCAGCGGAAATACAGGGGTTAATCAGCCCCAGCATTTT
cdr3_aa: CATSGNTGVNQPQHF

clone_size: .
d_call: TRBD1
j_call: TRBJ2-2
v_call: TRBV6-2/TRBV6-3
cdr3_nt: TGTGCCAGCAGTTGGCCGGGACAGGGCGCCGGGGAGCTGTTTTTT
cdr3_aa: CASSWPGQGAGELFF